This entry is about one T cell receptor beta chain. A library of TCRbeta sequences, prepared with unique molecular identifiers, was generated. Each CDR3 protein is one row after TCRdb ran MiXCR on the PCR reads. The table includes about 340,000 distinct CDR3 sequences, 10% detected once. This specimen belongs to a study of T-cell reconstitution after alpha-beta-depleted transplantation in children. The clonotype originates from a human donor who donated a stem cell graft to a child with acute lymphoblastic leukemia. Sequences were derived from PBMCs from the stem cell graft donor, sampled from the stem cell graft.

The CDR3, as DNA: TGCGCCAGCAGCTTGTTTGGAACCTCCTACGAGCAGTACTTC. Its protein is CASSLFGTSYEQYF. V and J are TRBV5-1 and TRBJ2-7; D is unclear. Germline values: CDR1 SGHRS, CDR2 YFSETQ. This CDR3 region has 14 residues. Deletions cut 1 base from V and 0 bases from J, with 8 bases between.